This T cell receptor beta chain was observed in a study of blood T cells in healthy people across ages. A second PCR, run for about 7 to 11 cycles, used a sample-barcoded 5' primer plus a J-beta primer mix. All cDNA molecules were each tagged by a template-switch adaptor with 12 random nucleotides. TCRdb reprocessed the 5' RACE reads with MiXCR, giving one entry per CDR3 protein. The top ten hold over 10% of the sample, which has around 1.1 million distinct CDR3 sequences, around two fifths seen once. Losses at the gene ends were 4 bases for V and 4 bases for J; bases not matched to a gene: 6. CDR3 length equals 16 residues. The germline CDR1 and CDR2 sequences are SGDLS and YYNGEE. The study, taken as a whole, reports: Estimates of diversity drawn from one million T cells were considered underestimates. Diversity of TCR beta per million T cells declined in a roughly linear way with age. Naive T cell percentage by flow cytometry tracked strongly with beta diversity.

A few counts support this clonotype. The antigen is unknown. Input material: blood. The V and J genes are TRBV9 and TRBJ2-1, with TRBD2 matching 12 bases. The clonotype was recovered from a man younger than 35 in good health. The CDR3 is CASSYFGLAGYNEQFF. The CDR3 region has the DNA TGTGCCAGCAGCTACTTCGGACTAGCGGGGTACAATGAGCAGTTCTTC.